The clone carrying this TCR beta chain was counted only a few times. The germline V and J ends were trimmed by 3 bases and 5 bases, with 7 bases remaining between them. This CDR3 region has 12 residues. Per the germline V gene, CDR1 is SGHTA and CDR2 is FQGTGA. The data were taken from a study of blood T cell repertoires in COVID-19. Original handling: Reference gene primer amplification yielded estimated nucleated cell counts. TCRdb keeps only in-frame clones here, not all; method: immunoSEQ multiplex PCR. V and J calls and clone size come straight from that table; D and trimming were deduced from the DNA. Of approximately 90,000 clones in the sample, nearly 80% were seen once.

The J gene is TRBJ1-1, the V gene TRBV7-3; D perhaps matches TRBD1 (5 bases). The sequence derives from a man in his sixties or seventies with COVID-19, enrolled during active disease. Sequenced material: peripheral blood. The CDR3 loop is CASSLGTTEAFF. DNA for the CDR3: TGTGCCAGCAGCTTGGGGACTACTGAAGCTTTCTTT.